These T cell receptor beta chains were read from a single sample in a study of blood T cells in healthy people across ages. From the 5' RACE reads, TCRdb called clonotypes with MiXCR, one entry per CDR3 protein. The sample has 600,000 to 850,000 distinct CDR3 sequences; 25% are singletons. The same data also went into a second study, on T cells of mothers and their children.

Sequences were obtained from blood. Every receptor here comes from a boy aged 5 to 17 in good health. The conserved cysteine and the conserved F or W are not part of the CDR3 here.

v_gene: TRBV12-3/TRBV12-4
CDR3aa: ASSLGEGGTEAF

v_gene: TRBV29-1
CDR3aa: SVVGRRSYNEQF

v_gene: TRBV7-8
CDR3aa: ASSLCGTNCSPLH

v_gene: TRBV7-2
CDR3aa: ASSLVGRTPEAF

v_gene: TRBV5-4
CDR3aa: ASSLVAGAGTGELF

v_gene: TRBV7-2
CDR3aa: ASSLVWDPQETQY

v_gene: TRBV9
CDR3aa: ASSVGGRAAREQY

v_gene: TRBV20-1
CDR3aa: SARDGGLASYEQY

v_gene: TRBV28
CDR3aa: ASKLAGEYETQY

v_gene: TRBV4-3
CDR3aa: ASSQEGQGAGKTQY

v_gene: TRBV10-3
CDR3aa: AISVLAGSNEQF

v_gene: TRBV12-5
CDR3aa: ASGFLPAETSTDTQY

v_gene: TRBV18
CDR3aa: ASSPRRDGEKLF

v_gene: TRBV28
CDR3aa: ASSLFSGGAKNIQY

v_gene: TRBV15
CDR3aa: ATSRDQGRGETQY

v_gene: TRBV3-1
CDR3aa: ASSQGTYTEAF

v_gene: TRBV4-2
CDR3aa: ASSQDRAGNEQY

v_gene: TRBV20-1
CDR3aa: SARIHRGPTNEKLF

v_gene: TRBV20-1
CDR3aa: SASQWADTQY

v_gene: TRBV29-1
CDR3aa: SAKGPWEETQY

v_gene: TRBV4-3
CDR3aa: ASSQGTSGGYNEQF